A single T cell receptor beta chain is shown here with its context. Its cognate antigen is unknown. CDR3 length: 18 amino acids. Germline CDR1 reads MNHEY; CDR2 reads SMNVEV (reference sequence). This entry comes from a study of monozygotic twins with inflammatory bowel disease. For each CDR3 protein, TCRdb gives one entry from its re-call of the 5' RACE reads, without DNA. The sample has 400,000 to 500,000 distinct CDR3 sequences. Whole-study findings and limits: Twins with IBD had fewer clonotypes in common with others than healthy twins, particularly during disease activity.

Blood, roughly 2.5 ml, was drawn per donor. RNA in its total form was extracted from whole blood, and T cells were not sorted. The chain joins TRBV27 to TRBJ2-3; no DNA is available, so the TRBD2 call from TCRdb remains unchecked. This TCR was sampled from a human donor with ulcerative colitis or Crohn's disease, or a healthy co-twin of an affected twin (not recorded which). Source material: blood. This chain's CDR3 is CASSLREAGVFDTDTQYF.